A single sample is the source of the 8 T cell receptor beta chains below, sequenced in a study of technical replicates of blood from several donors. Sequencing was performed with immunoSEQ multiplex PCR; in TCRdb, only in-frame clones are kept and a portion is missing. This sample yields more than 65,000 clones, of which around nine tenths are seen a single time; 0.3% to 0.45% belongs to the top ten. The specimen was T cells isolated from PBMCs. These receptors originate from a human donor in good health.

V is TRBV6-1 and J is TRBJ2-7; 8 positions agree with TRBD1. The V gene's germline CDR1 is MNHNS and CDR2 SASEGT. The CDR3 runs 15 residues. Trimming cost V 4 bases and J 0 bases; bases outside gene matches: 5. The CDR3 DNA reads TGTGCCAGCAGTGGGGGACAGGTTATCTCCTACGAGCAGTACTTC. This sequence encodes CASSGGQVISYEQYF.

The V and J genes are TRBV7-2 and TRBJ2-1; D perhaps matches TRBD2 (5 bases). The CDR3 spans 13 residues. Germline V gives CDR1 SGHTA, CDR2 FQGNSA. The V end was cut by 10 bases, the J end by 5 bases, with 15 bases between. The CDR3 is CATSASSHNEQFF. The CDR3 nucleotides are TGTGCCACCTCAGCTAGCAGCCACAATGAGCAGTTCTTC.

The chain is built from TRBV6-4 and TRBJ1-1; D ambiguous. The CDR3 contains 13 residues. The V and J ends lost 7 bases and 6 bases respectively, with 15 bases between them. Germline-derived CDR1 and CDR2 are MRHNA and SNTAGT. The CDR3 coding sequence is TGTGCCAGCACCAAAACTGATTCCGCTGAAGCTTTCTTT. Translating it yields CASTKTDSAEAFF.

J is TRBJ2-2 and V is TRBV29-1, with D possibly TRBD2 on 6 matching bases. The length of the CDR3 is 13 residues. Trimming stripped 1 base from V and 6 bases from J, with 9 bases between. Germline V CDR1 and CDR2: SQVTM, ANQGSEA. The CDR3 loop reads CSVEVGGAGELFF. The CDR3 nucleotides read TGCAGCGTTGAAGTTGGAGGGGCCGGGGAGCTGTTTTTT.

This CDR3 reads CASSLISSGGTYEQYF. CDR3 coding DNA: TGTGCCAGCAGTTTAATTAGTTCGGGGGGAACCTACGAGCAGTACTTC. The chain employs TRBV28 and TRBJ2-7; 7 bases match TRBD2. V dropped 2 bases and J dropped 2; count of bases not matched to a gene: 9. Germline V lookup: CDR1 MDHEN, CDR2 SYDVKM. The CDR3 consists of 16 residues.

The rearrangement joins TRBV25-1 to TRBJ1-2, with unresolved D. V lost 0 bases, J lost 4 bases, and 9 bases lay in between. CDR3 length equals 14 residues. Germline loops: CDR1 MGHDK, CDR2 SYGVNS. In nucleotides, the CDR3 is TGTGCCAGCAGTGAATATGGAGGAACCTATGGCTACACCTTC. This encodes CASSEYGGTYGYTF.

The V and J genes are TRBV20-1 and TRBJ1-1; D ambiguous. The CDR3 spans 11 residues. Per germline, CDR1 DFQATT and CDR2 SNEGSKA (reference sequence). V was trimmed by 5 bases and J by 4 bases, leaving 8 bases between them. This CDR3 is CSAPESTEAFF. In nucleotides, the CDR3 is TGCAGTGCTCCGGAGAGCACTGAAGCTTTCTTT.

The chain links TRBV6-5 to TRBJ2-3; the match to TRBD2 covers 7 bases. V shed 8 bases and J 4 bases; nucleotides not matched to a gene: 12. This CDR3 spans 15 amino acids. CDR1 and CDR2 from the germline V gene are MNHEY and SVGAGI. The CDR3 protein is CASSPGGRASDTQYF. In DNA form, the CDR3 reads TGTGCCAGCTCTCCTGGGGGGAGGGCCTCAGATACGCAGTATTTT.